These 2 T cell receptor beta chains were all obtained from the same sample, sequenced in a study of beta chain features in type 1 diabetes. The authors reverse transcribed all of the isolated RNA, so sequencing captured expressed TCRB transcripts. The repertoire was sequenced with immunoSEQ multiplex PCR; TCRdb's copy has only in-frame clones and lacks some. The sample includes about 740,000 clones, around an eighth of them seen just once. Findings and limits, study-wide: Moderate yet significant TCRB CDR3 shortening was seen in Type 1 diabetes patients in all four CD4+ subsets.

Their target antigens are unknown. The sample comprised naive CD4+ T cells from blood. Receptors originate from a young man with type 1 diabetes.

The chain combines TRBV15 with TRBJ2-1; D uncertain. The CDR3 consists of 15 residues. Trimming shortened V by 1 base and J by 10 bases, and 17 bases separated the two germline ends. From germline, CDR1 is LNHNV and CDR2 YYDKDF (reference sequence). The CDR3: CATSRGLITWREQFF. CDR3 DNA sequence: TGTGCCACCAGCAGAGGCCTCATTACTTGGCGCGAGCAGTTCTTC.

The chain carries TRBV2 and TRBJ2-1, with D perhaps being TRBD1 or TRBD2 (5 bases each). V was shortened by 3 bases and J by 6 bases, with 15 bases between the two germline ends. CDR1 and CDR2 from the germline V gene are SNHLY and FYNNEI. The CDR3 covers 15 residues. Written as DNA, the CDR3 is TGTGCCAGCAGTGAGGGGGTCTTAGGGCTCAATGAGCAGTTCTTC. Protein product: CASSEGVLGLNEQFF.